These 16 T cell receptor beta chains were sequenced from one sample in a study of CD8 T cells in ankylosing spondylitis. TCRdb independently ran MiXCR on the 5' RACE reads; one entry per CDR3 protein. The table lists about 64,000 distinct CDR3 sequences, 6.2% of them singletons, with roughly 4.8% in the top ten. Sample: synovial fluid, either unsorted or a sorted T cell fraction (not recorded which). The receptor source for this set is a male donor with ankylosing spondylitis.

By proportion, this clonotype is medium-sized. The chain carries TRBV12-3 or TRBV12-4 and TRBJ1-4; TRBD1 is a possible D gene (6 bases). V was clipped by 3 bases and J by 8 bases, with 19 bases between them. CDR3 size: 16 residues. The CDR3 reads CASSFLFDRRIEKLFF. The CDR3 DNA follows: TGTGCCAGCAGTTTTCTTTTCGACAGGAGGATCGAAAAACTGTTTTTT.

This clonotype has ten or more counts. This chain joins TRBV12-3 or TRBV12-4 and TRBJ2-6; D is unclear. The germline V and J ends were trimmed by 8 bases and 3 bases, with 14 bases remaining between them. This CDR3 comprises 15 residues. The chain's CDR3 is CASALSWGGANVLTF. CDR3 DNA: TGTGCCAGCGCCCTGTCGTGGGGTGGGGCCAACGTCCTGACTTTC.

The CDR3 spells CASSSGQGNIQYF. Written as DNA, the CDR3 is TGTGCCAGTAGTAGCGGACAGGGAAACATTCAGTACTTC. This chain links TRBV19 with TRBJ2-4, with 8 bases lining up with TRBD1. From germline, CDR1 is LNHDA and CDR2 SQIVND (reference sequence). Germline trimming cut 4 bases from V and 6 bases from J; bases unmatched to any gene: 2. CDR3 size: 13 residues.

This clonotype was detected ten times or more. The chain carries TRBV7-2 and TRBJ2-3; D not certain. Trimming cost V 2 bases and J 4 bases, with 7 bases left between them. This CDR3 contains 13 residues. Germline V lookup: CDR1 SGHTA, CDR2 FQGNSA. The CDR3 coding sequence is TGTGCCAGCAGCTTACTAAGATCAGATACGCAGTATTTT. Its protein product is CASSLLRSDTQYF.

This clonotype was recorded at least ten times. The V and J genes are TRBV5-1 and TRBJ2-3; 10 bases align to TRBD2. There are 16 residues in the CDR3. V dropped 4 bases and J dropped 5; count of bases not matched to a gene: 10. Germline CDR1 reads SGHRS; CDR2 reads YFSETQ. The CDR3 DNA follows: TGCGCCAGCAGCCAGGGACTAGCGCGGAGAGGAGATACGCAGTATTTT. Translation: CASSQGLARRGDTQYF.

There are many counts of this clonotype. V and J are TRBV7-8 and TRBJ2-7; a possible D gene is TRBD2 (5 bases). Germline assignment: CDR1 SGHVS and CDR2 FQNEAQ. CDR3 length: 17 residues. Trimming removed 4 bases at V and 4 bases at J, with 23 bases between. CDR3 nucleotide sequence: TGTGCCAGCAGCTCATCCCTGACGGGGAGTACGGCATACGAGCAGTACTTC. It translates to CASSSSLTGSTAYEQYF.

In this sample, this clonotype turned up a few times. The rearrangement joins TRBV6-5 to TRBJ2-4; TRBD2 might be the D (5 bases). Per germline, CDR1 MNHEY and CDR2 SVGAGI. V lost 4 bases, J lost 7 bases, and 14 bases lay in between. The CDR3 length is 14 residues. The CDR3 DNA follows: TGTGCCAGCAGTTCCGGGCCACCGGGGAACATTCAGTACTTC. This encodes CASSSGPPGNIQYF.

This clonotype has ten or more counts. The chain recombines TRBV7-3 with TRBJ2-3; D remains ambiguous. The CDR3 length is 14 residues. V gave up 5 bases and J gave up 2 bases, with 11 bases separating them. Per the germline V gene, CDR1 is SGHTA and CDR2 is FQGTGA. The CDR3 DNA reads as TGTGCCAGCAGCCGACTCGGAGACACAGATACGCAGTATTTT. This translates into CASSRLGDTDTQYF.

The rearrangement joins TRBV28 to TRBJ2-2; a weak D match, TRBD1 (6 bases). CDR3 length: 13 residues. The germline gives CDR1 MDHEN, CDR2 SYDVKM. Trimming shortened V by 7 bases and J by 6 bases, and 12 bases separated the two germline ends. The CDR3 is CASNREVSGELFF. CDR3 bases: TGTGCCAGCAACAGGGAAGTTTCCGGGGAGCTGTTTTTT.

This clonotype was seen at least ten times. This chain joins TRBV4-3 and TRBJ2-5; 12 bases line up with TRBD2. After removal of 8 bases from V and 5 bases from J, the junction contained 9 bases not matched to a gene. CDR3 length: 15 residues. Germline CDR1 reads LGHNA; CDR2 reads YSLEER. The CDR3 loop is CASGYLAGGPETQYF. CDR3 DNA: TGCGCCAGCGGCTACCTAGCGGGAGGGCCGGAGACCCAGTACTTC.

CDR3 bases: TGTGCCAGCAGTTTCGGCGGGAGCCTCGATACGCAGTATTTT. It specifies CASSFGGSLDTQYF. The chain has TRBV28 and TRBJ2-3, with 7 bases matching TRBD2. Germline V gene sequence: CDR1 MDHEN, CDR2 SYDVKM. The CDR3 runs to 14 residues. With V trimmed by 3 bases and J by 6 bases, 6 bases remained unmatched.

This clonotype occurred a few times. The genes are TRBV6-2 or TRBV6-3 and TRBJ2-3; the match to TRBD2 covers 10 bases. Germline V CDR1 and CDR2: MNHEY, SVGEGT. The V and J ends lost 2 bases and 1 base, in that order; junction bases with no gene match: 3. This CDR3 is 16 amino acids long. The CDR3 is CASSYRTSGGTDTQYF. CDR3 nucleotide sequence: TGTGCCAGCAGTTACCGGACTAGCGGTGGCACAGATACGCAGTATTTT.

This clonotype was observed a handful of times. The V gene is TRBV25-1, the J gene TRBJ2-5, with 8 nucleotides matching TRBD1. This CDR3 has 17 residues. J was trimmed by 3 bases and V by 2 bases; bases with no gene match: 11. Germline V gives CDR1 MGHDK, CDR2 SYGVNS. CDR3: CASSEGGRTGWEETQYF. DNA for the CDR3: TGTGCCAGCAGTGAAGGAGGAAGGACAGGGTGGGAAGAGACCCAGTACTTC.

This clonotype was recorded at least ten times. The V call is TRBV28, the J call TRBJ2-7; no definite D call. The CDR3 length is 12 residues. Trimming pared 3 bases from V and 4 bases from J, leaving 7 bases between. The germline gives CDR1 MDHEN, CDR2 SYDVKM. The CDR3 DNA follows: TGTGCCAGCAGTTTCCTTCGATACGAGCAGTACTTC. Protein: CASSFLRYEQYF.

This clonotype occurred many times. V gene TRBV28 combines with J gene TRBJ2-4; TRBD1 matches 12 bases. CDR3 length equals 17 residues. The germline CDR1 and CDR2 sequences are MDHEN and SYDVKM. V was pared by 2 bases and J by 1 base, with 3 bases of the junction left unmatched. The chain's CDR3 is CASSLGTGGHAKNIQYF. The CDR3 nucleotides read TGTGCCAGCAGTTTAGGGACAGGGGGCCATGCCAAAAACATTCAGTACTTC.

This clonotype occurred a few times. As DNA, the CDR3 is TGTGCCAGCAGCCAAGTAGGAGGGACACATAAAGAGACCCAGTACTTC. This sequence encodes CASSQVGGTHKETQYF. V and J are TRBV3-1 and TRBJ2-5, with D perhaps matching TRBD1 or TRBD2 (6 bases each). V was trimmed by 1 base and J by 3 bases, leaving 15 bases between them. CDR1 and CDR2 from the germline V gene are LGHDT and YNNKEL (reference sequence). The CDR3 contains 16 residues.